Listed below are T cell receptor beta chains from one sample, sequenced in a study of blood T cell repertoires in COVID-19. The data were produced by immunoSEQ multiplex PCR, yet TCRdb's version contains in-frame clones alone and is incomplete. This table has over 120,000 clones, roughly 76% appearing once. The sequencing sample was made of peripheral blood. All receptors derive from a woman in her forties or fifties with active or convalescent COVID-19. CDR3s include the opening cysteine and the closing phenylalanine or tryptophan. The D gene is left open where the match is weak. Clone size is not always given. Where it is, it says once, few, many or a class for expanded clones.

length	V	size	J	D	CDR3	DNA
13	TRBV9	once	TRBJ2-4	.	CASSVRQESIQYF	TGTGCCAGCAGCGTACGGCAGGAATCCATTCAGTACTTC
15	TRBV10-3	.	TRBJ1-3	.	CAISDPRFSGNTIYF	TGTGCCATCAGTGACCCCCGGTTCTCTGGAAACACCATATATTTT
13	TRBV18	.	TRBJ2-5	TRBD2	CASSPGLGETQYF	TGTGCCAGCTCGCCGGGACTAGGAGAGACCCAGTACTTC
15	TRBV6-1	few	TRBJ1-1	.	CASSEARALGFGAFF	TGTGCCAGCAGTGAAGCCAGGGCGCTGGGGTTTGGTGCTTTCTTT
15	TRBV10-3	.	TRBJ2-5	TRBD2	CAISETGLAQETQYF	TGTGCCATCAGTGAGACCGGACTAGCGCAAGAGACCCAGTACTTC
17	TRBV30	.	TRBJ2-4	.	CAWSGAGVTLAKNIQYF	TGTGCCTGGAGTGGGGCGGGCGTAACGCTAGCCAAAAACATTCAGTACTTC
12	TRBV6-5	.	TRBJ1-2	.	CASRPEGYGYTF	TGTGCCAGCCGCCCAGAGGGCTATGGCTACACCTTC
11	TRBV20-1	.	TRBJ2-4	.	CSANPVNIQYF	TGCAGTGCTAATCCGGTAAACATTCAGTACTTC
13	TRBV3-1/TRBV3-2	.	TRBJ1-1	.	CASSPKTRSEAFF	TGTGCCAGCAGCCCTAAGACCCGGAGTGAAGCTTTCTTT
14	TRBV5-6	.	TRBJ1-2	.	CASSRIGADYGYTF	TGTGCCAGCAGCCGCATAGGGGCGGACTATGGCTACACCTTC
15	TRBV15	.	TRBJ1-1	TRBD1	CATSRKQGSATEAFF	TGTGCCACCAGCAGAAAACAGGGGTCCGCGACTGAAGCTTTCTTT
13	TRBV18	once	TRBJ1-6	.	CASSPGTSSPLHF	TGTGCCAGCTCACCGGGGACTAGTTCACCCCTCCACTTT
13	TRBV30	.	TRBJ2-7	TRBD1	CASQPTGVGEQYF	TGTGCCTCGCAACCAACAGGGGTTGGGGAGCAGTACTTC
13	TRBV18	.	TRBJ2-5	.	CASSPFSEETQYF	TGTGCCAGCTCACCATTTAGCGAAGAGACCCAGTACTTC
15	TRBV14	.	TRBJ1-4	TRBD1	CASSQLTGNNEKLFF	TGTGCCAGCAGCCAGCTGACAGGGAATAATGAAAAACTGTTTTTT
11	TRBV12-3/TRBV12-4	.	TRBJ2-7	.	CASSFGPEQYF	TGTGCCAGCAGTTTCGGTCCCGAGCAGTACTTC
13	TRBV7-9	.	TRBJ2-2	.	CASSLGAPGELFF	TGTGCCAGCAGCTTAGGGGCTCCCGGGGAGCTGTTTTTT
16	TRBV19	.	TRBJ2-3	TRBD2	CASSHGLAGNTDTQYF	TGTGCCAGTAGTCACGGACTAGCGGGAAACACAGATACGCAGTATTTT
15	TRBV6-2/TRBV6-3	.	TRBJ2-7	.	CASSHPSLASYEQYF	TGTGCCAGCAGTCACCCCTCGCTAGCTTCCTACGAGCAGTACTTC
15	TRBV19	.	TRBJ2-3	.	CASSIPGDPTDTQYF	TGTGCCAGTAGTATACCGGGGGACCCCACAGATACGCAGTATTTT
15	TRBV6-5	.	TRBJ1-6	.	CASSPPWGEGSPLHF	TGTGCCAGCAGTCCCCCCTGGGGAGAAGGGTCACCCCTCCACTTT
14	TRBV2	.	TRBJ1-6	.	CASSEQGRNSPLHF	TGTGCCAGCAGTGAACAGGGAAGGAATTCACCCCTCCACTTT
14	TRBV2	.	TRBJ1-6	TRBD1	CASSVQGHNSPLHF	TGTGCCAGCAGTGTACAGGGGCATAATTCACCCCTCCACTTT
13	TRBV7-3	.	TRBJ1-4	.	CASTERAGEKLFF	TGTGCCAGCACCGAAAGGGCGGGGGAAAAACTGTTTTTT
14	TRBV6-2/TRBV6-3	once	TRBJ2-4	TRBD2	CASSYSRGEGIQYF	TGTGCCAGCAGTTACTCGCGCGGGGAGGGCATTCAGTACTTC
15	TRBV6-6	.	TRBJ1-2	.	CASSYGQEAGYGYTF	TGTGCCAGCAGTTACGGGCAGGAGGCGGGCTATGGCTACACCTTC
14	TRBV11-3	.	TRBJ2-2	.	CASSPGQGYGELFF	TGTGCCAGCAGCCCGGGCCAGGGGTACGGGGAGCTGTTTTTT
16	TRBV7-2	.	TRBJ2-5	TRBD2	CASSLRRTSGQETQYF	TGTGCCAGCAGCTTACGGCGGACTAGCGGTCAAGAGACCCAGTACTTC
14	TRBV3-1/TRBV3-2	.	TRBJ2-5	TRBD1	CASSPRDRQETQYF	TGTGCCAGCAGCCCCCGGGACAGACAAGAGACCCAGTACTTC
14	TRBV18	.	TRBJ1-1	.	CASSPGTRGAEAFF	TGTGCCAGCTCCCCCGGCACCAGGGGTGCTGAAGCTTTCTTT
15	TRBV7-8	many	TRBJ2-1	.	CASSPTRGQGSEQFF	TGTGCCAGCAGCCCTACACGAGGCCAGGGTTCTGAGCAGTTCTTC
13	TRBV29-1	.	TRBJ1-6	.	CSVLQGYGSPLHF	TGCAGCGTTCTCCAGGGGTACGGTTCACCCCTCCACTTT
14	TRBV18	.	TRBJ2-1	.	CASSPPSSVNEQFF	TGTGCCAGCTCACCACCGAGTAGCGTGAATGAGCAGTTCTTC
14	TRBV28	.	TRBJ1-6	.	CASIMSTANSPLHF	TGTGCCAGCATCATGAGCACAGCTAATTCACCCCTCCACTTT
16	TRBV4-3	.	TRBJ2-7	TRBD2	CASSQDRSGSSYEQYF	TGCGCCAGCAGCCAAGATCGTAGCGGGAGTTCCTACGAGCAGTACTTC
15	TRBV2	.	TRBJ2-3	TRBD1	CASSQDRGPGDTQYF	TGTGCCAGCAGCCAGGACAGGGGGCCAGGGGATACGCAGTATTTT
13	TRBV29-1	once	TRBJ1-1	TRBD1	CSVVGSGGTEAFF	TGCAGCGTTGTTGGTTCAGGGGGCACTGAAGCTTTCTTT
14	TRBV28	.	TRBJ2-6	.	CASSNSVWANVLTF	TGTGCCAGCAGCAACAGTGTATGGGCCAACGTCCTGACTTTC
15	TRBV2	.	TRBJ1-6	.	CASSERGAENSPLHF	TGTGCCAGCAGTGAACGGGGGGCTGAGAATTCACCCCTCCACTTT
16	TRBV6-2/TRBV6-3	.	TRBJ1-6	.	CASSYPGVRRNSPLHF	TGTGCCAGCAGTTACCCCGGGGTGCGCCGTAATTCACCCCTCCACTTT
13	TRBV11-2	.	TRBJ1-2	.	CASRREIDYGYTF	TGTGCCTCTAGACGGGAGATCGACTATGGCTACACCTTC
14	TRBV5-4	.	TRBJ1-5	.	CASSVSGSNQPQHF	TGTGCCAGCAGCGTTTCAGGGAGCAATCAGCCCCAGCATTTT
15	TRBV6-1	.	TRBJ2-2	.	CASSELGEDTGELFF	TGTGCCAGCAGTGAATTGGGAGAAGACACCGGGGAGCTGTTTTTT
12	TRBV29-1	many	TRBJ2-1	TRBD2	CSVVGLANEQFF	TGCAGCGTTGTGGGACTAGCGAATGAGCAGTTCTTC
15	TRBV6-2/TRBV6-3	.	TRBJ2-1	.	CASRPAGEQHNEQFF	TGTGCCAGCAGGCCTGCAGGGGAGCAACACAATGAGCAGTTCTTC
15	TRBV10-3	.	TRBJ2-3	.	CAIRGGTAGTDTQYF	TGTGCCATCAGGGGAGGAACAGCTGGCACAGATACGCAGTATTTT
16	TRBV5-1	.	TRBJ2-1	TRBD2	CASSATLAGVYNEQFF	TGCGCCAGCAGCGCTACACTAGCGGGAGTTTACAATGAGCAGTTCTTC
13	TRBV11-3	.	TRBJ2-2	.	CASSLPGAGELFF	TGTGCCAGCAGCTTACCGGGTGCCGGGGAGCTGTTTTTT
13	TRBV30	few	TRBJ1-2	.	CAWIARRGDGYTF	TGTGCCTGGATCGCCCGCCGGGGGGATGGCTACACCTTC
15	TRBV4-3	once	TRBJ1-2	.	CASSQDWGDAGGYTF	TGCGCCAGCAGCCAAGATTGGGGGGATGCAGGGGGCTACACCTTC
15	TRBV6-4	.	TRBJ1-5	.	CASSDGIGGNQPQHF	TGTGCCAGCAGTGATGGAATTGGAGGTAATCAGCCCCAGCATTTT